This T cell receptor (beta chain) was documented in a study of chemoradiotherapy in HPV16-positive cancers. About the research overall: Candidate HPV-specific clones and shared TCR motifs came from a couple of HPV16-positive patients. The study's findings and limits: During treatment, candidate HPV-specific clones and E7-related motifs expanded in tumor.

The trim removed 3 bases at V and 6 bases at J, leaving 10 bases unmatched. The germline CDR1 and CDR2 sequences are MDHEN and SYDVKM. The length of the CDR3 is 17 residues. Sequencing used immunoSEQ multiplex PCR; TCRdb keeps in-frame clones, though not all of them. The sample yields approximately 30,000 clones, about 87% seen once. For this clone: What it binds is unknown.

This clonotype originated in a human donor with HPV-associated anogenital cancer. V usage is TRBV28 and J usage is TRBJ2-7; 14 bases agree with TRBD2. The source was blood, collected from a patient who underwent chemoradiotherapy. CDR3 sequence: CASSLGLAGVGRPEQYF. In nucleotides, the CDR3 is TGTGCCAGCAGTTTGGGACTAGCGGGAGTGGGTCGCCCCGAGCAGTACTTC.